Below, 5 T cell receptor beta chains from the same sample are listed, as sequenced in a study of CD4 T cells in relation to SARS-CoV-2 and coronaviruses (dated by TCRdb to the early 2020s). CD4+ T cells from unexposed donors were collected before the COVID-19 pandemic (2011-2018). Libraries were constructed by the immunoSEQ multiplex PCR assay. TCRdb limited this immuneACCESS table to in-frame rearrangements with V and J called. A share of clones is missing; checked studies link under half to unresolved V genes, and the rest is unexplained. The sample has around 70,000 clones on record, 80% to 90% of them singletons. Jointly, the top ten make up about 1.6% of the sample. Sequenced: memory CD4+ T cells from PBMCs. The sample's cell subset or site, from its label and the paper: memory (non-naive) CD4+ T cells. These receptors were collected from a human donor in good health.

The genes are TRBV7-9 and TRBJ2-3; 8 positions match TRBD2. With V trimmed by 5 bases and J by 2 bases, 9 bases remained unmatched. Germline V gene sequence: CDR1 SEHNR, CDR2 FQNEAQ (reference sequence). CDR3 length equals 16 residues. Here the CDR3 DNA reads TGTGCCAGCAGCCCCCCCGGGGGGGCGATCACAGATACGCAGTATTTT. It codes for CASSPPGGAITDTQYF. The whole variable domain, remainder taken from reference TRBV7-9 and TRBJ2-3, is DTGVSQNPRHKITKRGQNVTFRCDPISEHNRLYWYRQTLGQGPEFLTYFQNEAQLEKSRLLSDRFSAERPKGSFSTLEIQRTEQGDSAMYLCASSPPGGAITDTQYFGPGTRLTVL.

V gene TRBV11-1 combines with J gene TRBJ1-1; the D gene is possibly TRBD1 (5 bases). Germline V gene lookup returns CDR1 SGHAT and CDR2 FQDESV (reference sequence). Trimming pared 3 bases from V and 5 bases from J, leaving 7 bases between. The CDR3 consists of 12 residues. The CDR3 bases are TGTGCCAGCAGCTTCAGGGCGACTGAAGCTTTCTTT. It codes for CASSFRATEAFF.

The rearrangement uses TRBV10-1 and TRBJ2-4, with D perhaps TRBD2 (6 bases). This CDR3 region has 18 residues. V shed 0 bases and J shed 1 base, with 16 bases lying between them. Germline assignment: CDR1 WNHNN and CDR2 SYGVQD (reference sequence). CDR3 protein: CASSESPGGVAAKNIQYF. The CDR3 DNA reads TGCGCCAGCAGTGAGTCCCCCGGCGGGGTTGCGGCCAAAAACATTCAGTACTTC.

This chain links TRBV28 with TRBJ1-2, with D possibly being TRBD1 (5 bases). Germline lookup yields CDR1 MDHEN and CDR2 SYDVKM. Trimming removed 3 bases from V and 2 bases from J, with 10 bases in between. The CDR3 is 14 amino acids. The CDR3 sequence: CASSFGGGNYGYTF. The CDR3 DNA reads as TGTGCCAGCAGTTTCGGCGGGGGGAACTATGGCTACACCTTC.

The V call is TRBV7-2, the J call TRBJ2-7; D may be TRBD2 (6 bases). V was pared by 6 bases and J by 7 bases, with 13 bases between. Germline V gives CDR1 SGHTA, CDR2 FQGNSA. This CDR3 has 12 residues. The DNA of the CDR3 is TGTGCCAGCAGTTCGTTCGCGGGGGAGCAGTACTTC. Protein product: CASSSFAGEQYF.